This T cell receptor beta chain was recovered during a study of T cell responses to AZD1222 COVID-19 vaccine. Trimming removed 4 bases from V and 2 bases from J, with 14 bases in between. Germline values: CDR1 PRHDT, CDR2 FYEKMQ (reference sequence). The CDR3 has 15 amino acids. In regard to this clone: Its antigen is not known. Other DNA sequences in the sample encode the same CDR3.

Study findings and constraints: Unmutated variant regions are reportedly targeted by nearly half of spike-specific TCRs. Along spike, vaccine-associated CD4 TCRs were found throughout, with dominance at 160-218 and 743-854. Mostly white British, mostly female donors; authors suggested clonal diversity may be underestimated.

Clones were sequenced by immunoSEQ multiplex PCR, and TCRdb holds only the in-frame ones, with some missing. Of more than 95,000 clones listed, around 83% are singletons. The receptor was derived from an adult who received the AZD1222 COVID-19 vaccine. The material was peripheral blood, obtained 28 days after the second AZD1222 dose. The chain recombines TRBV13 with TRBJ1-2, with D tentatively TRBD1 (6 bases). The CDR3 region has the DNA TGTGCCAGCAGCTCGCGGACAGAGACGAACTATGGCTACACCTTC. This codes for CASSSRTETNYGYTF.